This T cell receptor beta chain was retrieved from a study of T cells in Graves' hyperthyroidism and ophthalmopathy. This clonotype was observed many times. As yet, its antigen is unknown. RNA transcripts gave rise to amplified TCR beta CDR3 regions. During a first-round RT-PCR of the TCR CDR3, the HTBI primer set was used. TCRdb re-called the multiplex PCR reads with MiXCR, one entry per CDR3 protein. This sample carries under 650,000 distinct CDR3 sequences, around 16% of them seen once, and the ten largest clones take over 3.5%. Overall study results and limits: Appearing also in blood were most of the thyroid clonotypes expanded above 0.001. Ophthalmopathy was told apart from stable hyperthyroidism by a 13 V-J model.

Stable hyperthyroidism: no ophthalmopathy progression over 18 months of follow-up. Uncontrolled infections, other autoimmune diseases, pregnancy or lactation led to exclusion of patients. Trimming removed 4 bases at V and 1 base at J, with 9 bases between. Germline V gene lookup returns CDR1 GTSNPN and CDR2 SVGIG (reference sequence). CDR3 length: 13 residues. The receptor was derived from a woman aged 25 to 39 with Graves' hyperthyroidism. Sequencing used blood. The chain couples TRBV30 to TRBJ2-3; D call uncertain. The CDR3 nucleotides are TGTGCCTGGAAGCAGCCGGGCACAGATACGCAGTATTTT. Amino acid sequence: CAWKQPGTDTQYF.